Described below is a single T cell receptor (beta chain) sequence and its context. As yet, its antigen is unknown. Blood CD8+ and CD4+ T cells underwent high-throughput TCR beta sequencing. RNA, at roughly 0.45 to 1 ug, was reverse transcribed with random hexamers. Across 54 Vbeta and 13 Jbeta, immunoSEQ multiplex PCR amplified TCR beta CDR3. MiXCR, applied by TCRdb to the immunoSEQ multiplex PCR reads, yields one record per CDR3 protein. The sample lists roughly 67,000 distinct CDR3 sequences, approximately 94% occurring once. Germline V gene sequence: CDR1 SGDLS, CDR2 YYNGEE. The CDR3 length is 15 residues. Trimming at V came to 3 bases and at J to 0 bases, leaving 6 bases not matched to a gene. The data are from a study of CD8 T cells in Susac syndrome. General study results and limits: TCR sequencing and HLA analysis covered a relatively small number of individuals.

The receptor was derived from a human donor with multiple sclerosis. The specimen was CD8+ T cells from PBMCs. V gene TRBV9 combines with J gene TRBJ2-7; 7 bases fit TRBD1. The CDR3 region is CASSAGGQASYEQYF. The CDR3 DNA sequence: TGTGCCAGCAGCGCCGGAGGACAGGCCTCCTACGAGCAGTACTTC.